These T cell receptor beta chains were read from a single sample in a study of cytomegalovirus exposure and HLA in healthy donors. Generated by immunoSEQ multiplex PCR, the TCRdb table keeps only in-frame clones and is missing some. This table holds fewer than 250,000 clones, roughly 83% found once. The sequencing input was PBMCs. These receptors were obtained from a woman under 30 in good health and CMV-seronegative. Each CDR3 is given with its conserved first and last residue. D genes are given only for firm matches. Clone sizes are given selectively: once, few, many, or a class where the clone is expanded.

j_call d_call clone_size v_call cdr3_nt cdr3_aa
TRBJ1-2 TRBD1 - TRBV30 TGTGCCCGCCAGCGGGACAGGGGGTCTACTGGCTACACCTTC CARQRDRGSTGYTF
TRBJ1-2 - - TRBV4-1 TGCGCCAGCAGCCAAGTTAGCGACATCTATGGCTACACCTTC CASSQVSDIYGYTF
TRBJ2-7 - - TRBV4-1 TGCGCCAGCAGCCAAGATACTCCCTTCGAGCAGTACTTC CASSQDTPFEQYF
TRBJ2-1 TRBD2 - TRBV6-6 TGTGCCAGCAGTTTTCTAGCGGGGTACAATGAGCAGTTCTTC CASSFLAGYNEQFF
TRBJ1-5 - - TRBV6-5 TGTGCCAGCAGTTACTCTCCCAGAAGCAATCAGCCCCAGCATTTT CASSYSPRSNQPQHF
TRBJ2-1 TRBD1 once TRBV18 TGTGCCAGCTCACCGGGACAGGGGATGGTTCATGAGCAGTTCTTC CASSPGQGMVHEQFF
TRBJ1-2 TRBD1 - TRBV19 TGTGCCAGTATGGAAGACCCCACAGGGGGCAGGGGCTACACCTTC CASMEDPTGGRGYTF
TRBJ1-2 TRBD1 - TRBV4-2 TGTGCCAGCAGCCAAGGCGACAACAGGGGGTCGGATGGCTACACCTTC CASSQGDNRGSDGYTF
TRBJ1-1 - - TRBV14 TGTGCCAGCAGCCAAGAAGGTTCCAGGGGACCCATGAACACTGAAGCTTTCTTT CASSQEGSRGPMNTEAFF
TRBJ1-4 - once TRBV5-1 TGCGCCAGCAGCCCGGACAGAACTAATGAAAAACTGTTTTTT CASSPDRTNEKLFF
TRBJ1-1 - - TRBV30 TGTGCCTGGAGTGCGTCAAAGGGACCGACTAGTTATATGAACACTGAAGCTTTCTTT CAWSASKGPTSYMNTEAFF
TRBJ2-6 - - TRBV5-8 TGTGCCAGCAGCCAAAGACTGCACTCTGGGGCCAACGTCCTGACTTTC CASSQRLHSGANVLTF
TRBJ2-1 TRBD2 - TRBV5-4 TGTGCCAGCAGCTTGGGAGGCGGGAGTAGTCATGAGCAGTTCTTC CASSLGGGSSHEQFF